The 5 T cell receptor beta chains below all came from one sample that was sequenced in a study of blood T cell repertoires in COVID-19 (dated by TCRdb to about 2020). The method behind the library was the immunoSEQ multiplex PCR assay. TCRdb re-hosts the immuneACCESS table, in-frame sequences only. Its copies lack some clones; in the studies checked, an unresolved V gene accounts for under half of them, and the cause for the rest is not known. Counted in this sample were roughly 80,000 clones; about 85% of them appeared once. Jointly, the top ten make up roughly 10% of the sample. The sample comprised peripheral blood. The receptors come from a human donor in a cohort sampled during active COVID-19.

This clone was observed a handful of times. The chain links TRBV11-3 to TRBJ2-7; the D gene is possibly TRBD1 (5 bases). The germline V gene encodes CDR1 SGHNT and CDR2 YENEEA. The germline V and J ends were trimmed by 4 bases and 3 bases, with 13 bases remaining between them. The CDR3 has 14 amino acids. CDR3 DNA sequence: TGTGCCAGCAGCTCCCGGACATCTCTCTACGAGCAGTACTTC. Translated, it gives CASSSRTSLYEQYF.

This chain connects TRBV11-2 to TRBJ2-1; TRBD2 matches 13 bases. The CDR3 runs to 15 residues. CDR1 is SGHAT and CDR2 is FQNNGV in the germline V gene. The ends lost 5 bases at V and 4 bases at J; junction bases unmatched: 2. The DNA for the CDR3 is TGTGCCAGCAGCCCACTAGCGGGGGGGTACAATGAGCAGTTCTTC. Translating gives CASSPLAGGYNEQFF. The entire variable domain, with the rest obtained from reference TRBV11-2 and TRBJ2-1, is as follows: EAGVAQSPRYKIIEKRQSVAFWCNPISGHATLYWYQQILGQGPKLLIQFQNNGVVDDSQLPKDRFSAERLKGVDSTLKIQPAKLEDSAVYLCASSPLAGGYNEQFFGPGTRLTVL.

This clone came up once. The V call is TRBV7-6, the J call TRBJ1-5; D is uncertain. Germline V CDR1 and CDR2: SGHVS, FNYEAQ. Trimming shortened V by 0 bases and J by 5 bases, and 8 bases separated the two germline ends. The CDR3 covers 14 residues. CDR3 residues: CASSLAKQDQPQHF. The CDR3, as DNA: TGTGCCAGCAGCTTAGCTAAACAAGATCAGCCCCAGCATTTT.

CDR3 nucleotides: TGTGCCAGCAGTTTGGGGGGGGCAGGGAATAGGAACACCATATATTTT. It specifies CASSLGGAGNRNTIYF. V is TRBV28 and J is TRBJ1-3, with D tentatively TRBD1 (6 bases). Trimming took 3 bases from V and 7 from J, leaving 19 bases between them. The CDR3 length is 16 residues. Per germline, CDR1 MDHEN and CDR2 SYDVKM. Full variable domain (missing parts from reference TRBV28 and TRBJ1-3): DVKVTQSSRYLVKRTGEKVFLECVQDMDHENMFWYRQDPGLGLRLIYFSYDVKMKEKGDIPEGYSVSREKKERFSLILESASTNQTSMYLCASSLGGAGNRNTIYFGEGSWLTVV.

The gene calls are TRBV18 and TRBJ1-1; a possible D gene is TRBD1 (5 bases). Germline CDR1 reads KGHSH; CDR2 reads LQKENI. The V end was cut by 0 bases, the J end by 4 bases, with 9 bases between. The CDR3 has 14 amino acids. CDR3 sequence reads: CASSPPRGLTEAFF. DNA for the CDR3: TGTGCCAGCTCACCACCGCGGGGACTCACTGAAGCTTTCTTT.